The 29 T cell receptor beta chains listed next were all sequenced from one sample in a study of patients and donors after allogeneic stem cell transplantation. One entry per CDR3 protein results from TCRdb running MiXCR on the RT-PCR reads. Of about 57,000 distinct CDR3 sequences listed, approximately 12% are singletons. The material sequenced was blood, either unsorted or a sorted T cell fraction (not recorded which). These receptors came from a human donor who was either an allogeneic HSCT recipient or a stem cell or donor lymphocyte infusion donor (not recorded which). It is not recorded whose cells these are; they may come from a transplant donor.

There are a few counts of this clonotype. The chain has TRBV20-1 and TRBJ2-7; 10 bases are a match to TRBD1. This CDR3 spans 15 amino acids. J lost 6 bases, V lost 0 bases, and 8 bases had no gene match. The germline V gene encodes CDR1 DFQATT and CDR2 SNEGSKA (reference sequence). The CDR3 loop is CSARDAGQGTAEQYF. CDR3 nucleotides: TGCAGTGCTAGAGATGCGGGACAGGGGACCGCCGAGCAGTACTTC.

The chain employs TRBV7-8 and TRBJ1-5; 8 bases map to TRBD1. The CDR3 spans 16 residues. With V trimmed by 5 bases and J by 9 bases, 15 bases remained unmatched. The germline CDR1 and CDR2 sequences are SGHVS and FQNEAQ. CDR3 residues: CASSARRTGTSGPQHF. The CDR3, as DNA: TGTGCCAGCAGCGCCCGCCGGACAGGGACTTCAGGGCCCCAGCATTTT.

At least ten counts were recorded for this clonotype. The CDR3 bases are TGTGCCAGCAGCGTAGGTCACCGGGGACGAGAAAAACTGTTTTTT. This translates into CASSVGHRGREKLFF. The chain carries TRBV9 and TRBJ1-4, with D perhaps TRBD1 (5 bases). Germline values: CDR1 SGDLS, CDR2 YYNGEE. V was trimmed by 0 bases and J by 8 bases, leaving 14 bases between them. This CDR3 has 15 amino acids. Full variable domain (remainder filled in from reference TRBV9 and TRBJ1-4): DSGVTQTPKHLITATGQRVTLRCSPRSGDLSVYWYQQSLDQGLQFLIQYYNGEERAKGNILERFSAQQFPDLHSELNLSSLELGDSALYFCASSVGHRGREKLFFGSGTQLSVL.

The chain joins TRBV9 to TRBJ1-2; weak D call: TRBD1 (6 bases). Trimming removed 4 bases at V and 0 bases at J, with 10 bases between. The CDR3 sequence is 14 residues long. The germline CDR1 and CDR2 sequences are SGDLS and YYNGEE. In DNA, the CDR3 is TGTGCCAGCAGCATACGGGACACTAACTATGGCTACACCTTC. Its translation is CASSIRDTNYGYTF.

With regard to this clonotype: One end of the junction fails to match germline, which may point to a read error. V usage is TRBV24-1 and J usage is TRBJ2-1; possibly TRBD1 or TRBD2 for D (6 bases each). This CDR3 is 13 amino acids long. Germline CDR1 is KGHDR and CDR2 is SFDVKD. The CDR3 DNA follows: TGTGCCACCAGTGATTTGCAAGGGGGGACTCGGATCTTC. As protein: CATSDLQGGTRIF.

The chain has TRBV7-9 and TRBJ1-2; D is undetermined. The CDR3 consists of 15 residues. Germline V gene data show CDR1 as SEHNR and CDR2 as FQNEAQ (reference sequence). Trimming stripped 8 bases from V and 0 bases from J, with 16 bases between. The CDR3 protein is CASVKEIGANYGYTF. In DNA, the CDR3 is TGTGCCAGCGTCAAAGAGATTGGGGCTAACTATGGCTACACCTTC.

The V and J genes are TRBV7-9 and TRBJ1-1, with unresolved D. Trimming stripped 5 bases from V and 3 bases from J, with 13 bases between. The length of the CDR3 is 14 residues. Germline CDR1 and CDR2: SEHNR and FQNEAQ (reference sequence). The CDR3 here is CASSPRFVDTEAFF. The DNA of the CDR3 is TGTGCCAGCAGCCCCCGGTTCGTGGACACTGAAGCTTTCTTT.

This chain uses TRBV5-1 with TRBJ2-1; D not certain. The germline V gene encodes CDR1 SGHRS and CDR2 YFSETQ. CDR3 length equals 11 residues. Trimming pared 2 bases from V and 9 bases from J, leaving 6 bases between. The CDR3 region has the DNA TGCGCCAGCAGCTTCTCGGTTGAGCAGTTCTTC. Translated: CASSFSVEQFF.

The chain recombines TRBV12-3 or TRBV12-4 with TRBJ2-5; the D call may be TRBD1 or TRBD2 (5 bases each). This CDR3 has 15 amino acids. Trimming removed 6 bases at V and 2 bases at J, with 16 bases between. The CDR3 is CASSSPREWQETQYF. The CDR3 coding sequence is TGTGCCAGCAGCTCTCCCAGGGAGTGGCAAGAGACCCAGTACTTC.

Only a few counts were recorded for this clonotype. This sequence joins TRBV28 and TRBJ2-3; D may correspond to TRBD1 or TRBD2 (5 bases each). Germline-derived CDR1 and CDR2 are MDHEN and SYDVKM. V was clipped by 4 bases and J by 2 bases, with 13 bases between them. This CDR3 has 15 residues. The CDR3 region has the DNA TGTGCCAGCAGTTCCTCAGGGACCAACACAGATACGCAGTATTTT. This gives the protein CASSSSGTNTDTQYF.

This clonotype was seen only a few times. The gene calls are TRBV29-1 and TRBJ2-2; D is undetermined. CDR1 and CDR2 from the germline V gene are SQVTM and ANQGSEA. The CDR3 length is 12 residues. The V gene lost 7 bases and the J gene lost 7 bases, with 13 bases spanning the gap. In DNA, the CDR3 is TGCAGCGCCGAACGGGCAGGCGGGGAGCTGTTTTTT. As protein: CSAERAGGELFF.

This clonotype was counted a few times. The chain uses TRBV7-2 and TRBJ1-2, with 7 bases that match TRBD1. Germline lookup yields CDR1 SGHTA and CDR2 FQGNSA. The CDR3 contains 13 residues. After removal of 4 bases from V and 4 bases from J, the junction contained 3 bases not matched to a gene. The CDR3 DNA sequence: TGTGCCAGCAGCTCCGGGACAGTCTATGGCTACACCTTC. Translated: CASSSGTVYGYTF.

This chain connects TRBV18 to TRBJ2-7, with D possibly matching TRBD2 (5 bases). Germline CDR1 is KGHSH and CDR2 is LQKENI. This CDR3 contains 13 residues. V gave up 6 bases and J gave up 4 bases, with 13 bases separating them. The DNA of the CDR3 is TGTGCCAGCTCGGCGGACGGGAAGTACGAGCAGTACTTC. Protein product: CASSADGKYEQYF. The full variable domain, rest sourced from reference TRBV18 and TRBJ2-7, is NAGVMQNPRHLVRRRGQEARLRCSPMKGHSHVYWYRQLPEEGLKFMVYLQKENIIDESGMPKERFSAEFPKEGPSILRIQQVVRGDSAAYFCASSADGKYEQYFGPGTRLTVT.

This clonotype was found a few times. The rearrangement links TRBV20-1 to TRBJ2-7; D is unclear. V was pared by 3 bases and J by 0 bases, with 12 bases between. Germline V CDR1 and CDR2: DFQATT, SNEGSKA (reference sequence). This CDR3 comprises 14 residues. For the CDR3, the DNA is TGCAGTGCTAGCTTGTCAGGCCTCTCCTACGAGCAGTACTTC. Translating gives CSASLSGLSYEQYF.

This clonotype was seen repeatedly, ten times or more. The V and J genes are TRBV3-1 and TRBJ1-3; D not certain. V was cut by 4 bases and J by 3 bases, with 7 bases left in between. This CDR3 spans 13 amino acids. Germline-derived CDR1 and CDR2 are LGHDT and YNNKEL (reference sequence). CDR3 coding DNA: TGTGCCAGCAGCCCTGGGCTTGGAAACACCATATATTTT. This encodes CASSPGLGNTIYF.

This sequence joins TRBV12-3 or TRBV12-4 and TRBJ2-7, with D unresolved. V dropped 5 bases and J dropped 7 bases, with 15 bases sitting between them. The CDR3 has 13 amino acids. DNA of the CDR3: TGTGCCAGCAGTCCCTCGGCCGTATGGGAGCAGTACTTC. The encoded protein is CASSPSAVWEQYF.

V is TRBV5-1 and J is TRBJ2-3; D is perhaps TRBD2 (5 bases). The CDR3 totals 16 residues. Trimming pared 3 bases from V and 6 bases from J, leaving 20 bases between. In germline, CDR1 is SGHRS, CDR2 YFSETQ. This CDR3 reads CASSSPDLAGRDTQYF. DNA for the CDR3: TGCGCCAGCAGCTCCCCGGACCTGGCGGGTAGGGATACGCAGTATTTT.

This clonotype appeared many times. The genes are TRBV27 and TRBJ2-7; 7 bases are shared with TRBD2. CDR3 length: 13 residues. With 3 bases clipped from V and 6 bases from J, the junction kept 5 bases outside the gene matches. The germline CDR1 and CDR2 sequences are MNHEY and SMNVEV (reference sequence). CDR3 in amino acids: CASSLGGPGEQYF. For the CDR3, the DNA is TGTGCCAGCAGTTTGGGAGGGCCAGGCGAGCAGTACTTC.

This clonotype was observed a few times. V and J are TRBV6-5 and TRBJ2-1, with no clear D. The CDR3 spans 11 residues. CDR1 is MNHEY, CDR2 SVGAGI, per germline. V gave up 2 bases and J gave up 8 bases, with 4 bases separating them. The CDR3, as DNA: TGTGCCAGCAGTTACAGGGATGAGCAGTTCTTC. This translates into CASSYRDEQFF.

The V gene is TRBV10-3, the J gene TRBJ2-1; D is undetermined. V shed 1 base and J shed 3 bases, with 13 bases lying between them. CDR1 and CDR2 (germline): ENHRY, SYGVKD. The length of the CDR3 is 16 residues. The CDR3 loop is CAISEWADPLYNEQFF. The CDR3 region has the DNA TGTGCCATCAGTGAGTGGGCGGATCCCCTCTACAATGAGCAGTTCTTC.

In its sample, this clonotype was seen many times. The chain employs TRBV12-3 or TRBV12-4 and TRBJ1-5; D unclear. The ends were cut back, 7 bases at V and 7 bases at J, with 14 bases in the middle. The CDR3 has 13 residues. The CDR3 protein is CASNRPGNQPQHF. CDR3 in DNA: TGTGCCAGCAATCGCCCGGGGAACCAGCCCCAGCATTTT.

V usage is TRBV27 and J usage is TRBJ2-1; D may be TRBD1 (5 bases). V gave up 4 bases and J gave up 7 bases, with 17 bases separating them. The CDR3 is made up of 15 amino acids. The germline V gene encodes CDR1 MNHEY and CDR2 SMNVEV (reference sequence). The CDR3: CASSSLISGRNEQFF. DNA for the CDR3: TGTGCCAGCAGTTCCCTTATATCAGGGCGGAATGAGCAGTTCTTC.

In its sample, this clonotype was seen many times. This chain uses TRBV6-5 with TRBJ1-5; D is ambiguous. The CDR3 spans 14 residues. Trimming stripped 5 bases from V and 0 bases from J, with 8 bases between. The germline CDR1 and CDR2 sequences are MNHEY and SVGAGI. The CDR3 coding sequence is TGTGCCAGCAGTCGACACCATAGCAATCAGCCCCAGCATTTT. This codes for CASSRHHSNQPQHF.

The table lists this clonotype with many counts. As DNA, the CDR3 is TGCAGCGTTGAAGATCATGGACAGGGGAGATACGGCTACACCTTC. This translates into CSVEDHGQGRYGYTF. V usage is TRBV29-1 and J usage is TRBJ1-2, with 9 positions matching TRBD1. The ends lost 0 bases at V and 8 bases at J; junction bases unmatched: 10. Germline V CDR1 and CDR2: SQVTM, ANQGSEA. The CDR3 length is 15 residues.

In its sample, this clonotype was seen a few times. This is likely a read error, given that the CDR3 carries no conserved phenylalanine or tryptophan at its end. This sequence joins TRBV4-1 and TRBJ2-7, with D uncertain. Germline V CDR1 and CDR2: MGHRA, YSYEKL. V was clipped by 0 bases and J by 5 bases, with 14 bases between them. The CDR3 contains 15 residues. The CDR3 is CASSQDGPAYNEQYC. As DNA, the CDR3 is TGCGCCAGCAGCCAAGATGGTCCAGCGTATAACGAGCAGTACTGC.

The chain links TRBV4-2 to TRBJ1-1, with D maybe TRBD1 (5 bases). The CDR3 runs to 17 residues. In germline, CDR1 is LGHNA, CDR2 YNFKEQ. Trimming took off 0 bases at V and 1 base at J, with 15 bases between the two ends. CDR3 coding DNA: TGTGCCAGCAGCCAAGAGTCCACACGGGGCCCGAACACTGAAGCTTTCTTT. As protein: CASSQESTRGPNTEAFF.

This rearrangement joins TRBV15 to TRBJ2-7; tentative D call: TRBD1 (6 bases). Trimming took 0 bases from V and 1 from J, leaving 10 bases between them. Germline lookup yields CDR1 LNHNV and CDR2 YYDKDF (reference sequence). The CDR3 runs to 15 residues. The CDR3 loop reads CATSRDWDKSYEQYF. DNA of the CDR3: TGTGCCACCAGCAGAGATTGGGACAAGTCCTACGAGCAGTACTTC.

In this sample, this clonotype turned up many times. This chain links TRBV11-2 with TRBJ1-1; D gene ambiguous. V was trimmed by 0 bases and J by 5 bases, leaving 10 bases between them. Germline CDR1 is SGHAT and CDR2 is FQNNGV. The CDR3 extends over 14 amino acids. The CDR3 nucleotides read TGTGCCAGCAGCTTAGACCCCGCGGAAACTGAAGCTTTCTTT. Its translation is CASSLDPAETEAFF.

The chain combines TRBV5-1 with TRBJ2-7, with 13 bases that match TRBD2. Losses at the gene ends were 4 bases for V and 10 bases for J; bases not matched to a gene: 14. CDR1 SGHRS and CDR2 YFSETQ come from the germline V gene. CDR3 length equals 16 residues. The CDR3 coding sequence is TGCGCCAGCAGCCCGGGACTAGCGGGAATTCCGGCAGATCAGTACTTC. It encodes CASSPGLAGIPADQYF.